A selection of T cell receptor beta chains follows, all from one sample in a study of post-analysis software for immune sequencing data. A single record per CDR3 protein comes from TCRdb applying MiXCR to the PCR reads. Of around 770,000 distinct CDR3 sequences in the sample, approximately 44% were seen once. The sample taken for sequencing was blood. The source of these receptors is a girl aged 5 to 17 with multiple sclerosis. Both conserved end residues are trimmed from each CDR3. A D gene is named only where the DNA matches it firmly.

J gene | V gene | CDR3 length | D gene | CDR3 protein
TRBJ1-2 | TRBV20-1 | 13 | TRBD1 | SARDTGQTNYGYT
TRBJ1-1 | TRBV14 | 13 | - | ASSQEAGYSTEAF
TRBJ2-4 | TRBV4-1 | 16 | - | ASSQELGQTLAKNIQY
TRBJ1-5 | TRBV20-1 | 15 | - | SANTVMAGLSNQPQH
TRBJ2-1 | TRBV12-3/TRBV12-4 | 12 | TRBD2 | ASRSGLAINEQF
TRBJ2-2 | TRBV21-1 | 17 | - | ASSKGLLSSTRNFIELF
TRBJ2-1 | TRBV20-1 | 13 | - | SASPIGTRRDEQF
TRBJ2-1 | TRBV6-6 | 13 | - | ASSLGRGPYNEQF
TRBJ2-3 | TRBV7-8 | 15 | - | ASSLQGVSGSTDTQY
TRBJ1-4 | TRBV3-1 | 15 | TRBD1 | ASSQAIRGLANEKLF
TRBJ2-4 | TRBV7-2 | 11 | TRBD1 | ASSYRGQNIQY
TRBJ2-7 | TRBV24-1 | 11 | TRBD1 | ATSDWTGDEQY
TRBJ1-4 | TRBV28 | 15 | - | ASSSLSPGITNEKLF
TRBJ2-1 | TRBV3-1 | 14 | TRBD2 | ASSFLGAGVWNEQF
TRBJ1-1 | TRBV28 | 12 | - | ASSFRLRNTEAF
TRBJ2-1 | TRBV10-3 | 11 | - | AGAPTLGNEQF
TRBJ1-2 | TRBV29-1 | 12 | - | SAEPDRFNDGYT
TRBJ2-1 | TRBV24-1 | 15 | TRBD2 | ATSEPPGLVNNNEQF
TRBJ2-1 | TRBV5-6 | 13 | - | ASSLAMSGNNEQF
TRBJ2-7 | TRBV25-1 | 9 | - | ASARAYEQY
TRBJ2-5 | TRBV7-2 | 13 | - | ASSLGGPKTRTQY
TRBJ2-3 | TRBV5-6 | 13 | TRBD1 | ASSGTGGAHDTQY
TRBJ2-1 | TRBV15 | 16 | TRBD2 | ATSRDPRTSGSANEQF
TRBJ1-4 | TRBV7-2 | 12 | TRBD1 | ASGTGQGYEKLF
- | TRBV29-1 | 11 | TRBD1 | SVEYRGQDEQY
TRBJ2-5 | TRBV27 | 13 | TRBD2 | ASSSLAETQETQY
TRBJ2-1 | TRBV25-1 | 14 | TRBD2 | ASTPPGLAGAHEQF
TRBJ2-3 | TRBV6-6 | 14 | - | ASSPQKIPGTDTQY
TRBJ2-3 | TRBV20-1 | 12 | TRBD1 | SARGQASTDTQY
TRBJ1-6 | TRBV5-1 | 12 | - | ASSYVVEDSPLH
TRBJ2-5 | TRBV7-6 | 12 | - | ASSPPADQETQY
TRBJ2-1 | TRBV9 | 13 | - | ASSLGGGLGNEQF
TRBJ1-1 | TRBV3-1 | 12 | TRBD1 | ASSRKGAGTEAF
TRBJ2-3 | TRBV20-1 | 13 | - | SARSRQWGTDTQY
TRBJ2-1 | TRBV9 | 12 | - | ASSVLAAYNEQF
TRBJ2-1 | TRBV7-8 | 14 | TRBD1 | ASSYQGAITYNEQF
- | TRBV5-1 | 14 | - | ASSLGGEGVGYEQY
TRBJ2-1 | TRBV29-1 | 12 | TRBD2 | SVRTSGTYNEQF
TRBJ2-7 | TRBV28 | 14 | TRBD2 | ASSLPTSGSSYEQY
TRBJ2-7 | TRBV29-1 | 12 | TRBD2 | SVETSGASYEQY
TRBJ1-2 | TRBV29-1 | 10 | - | SVEPGLFGYT
TRBJ2-1 | TRBV28 | 9 | - | ASSYINEQF
TRBJ2-3 | TRBV13 | 13 | TRBD2 | ASSRGNAGRDTQY
TRBJ2-1 | TRBV27 | 13 | TRBD1 | ASSHDRGAYNEQF
TRBJ2-7 | TRBV2 | 13 | TRBD1 | ASRGGTGVPYERY
TRBJ1-2 | TRBV6-6 | 13 | - | ASSYGKGGSYGYT
TRBJ1-1 | TRBV4-1 | 15 | - | ASSQEAGTLGNTEAF
TRBJ2-1 | TRBV7-9 | 12 | - | ASSFPLSYNEQF
TRBJ2-4 | TRBV12-3/TRBV12-4 | 10 | - | ASSREGNIQY
TRBJ2-7 | TRBV6-5 | 13 | - | ASSYGTGSSYEQY
- | TRBV20-1 | 11 | - | SASAGNYYEQY
TRBJ2-7 | TRBV29-1 | 9 | - | SVESSYEQY
TRBJ1-2 | TRBV6-2/TRBV6-3 | 13 | - | ASSPTRISGYGYT
TRBJ2-5 | TRBV14 | 12 | - | ASSQRPSGETQY
TRBJ2-1 | TRBV7-9 | 10 | - | ASTHNEDEQF
TRBJ2-7 | TRBV20-1 | 14 | TRBD2 | SAEGGLARSSYEQY
TRBJ1-2 | TRBV13 | 13 | - | ASTNTGSSNYGYT
TRBJ2-7 | TRBV29-1 | 12 | TRBD1 | SVLLRDRAYEQY
TRBJ2-6 | TRBV12-3/TRBV12-4 | 16 | TRBD1 | ASRGTGPISSGANVLT
TRBJ2-7 | TRBV29-1 | 12 | - | SVEVLQPRYEQY